One sample yielded the 11 T cell receptor beta chains listed below, sequenced in a study of T cells after yellow fever vaccination. Via MiXCR, TCRdb re-called the 5' RACE reads, giving one row per CDR3 protein. The table has 200,000 to 300,000 distinct CDR3 sequences, 6.7% seen once; the top ten hold around 1%. Sequenced here: CD4+ T cells sorted from PBMCs, sampled on the day of the yellow fever booster vaccination. These receptors all come from a man aged 30 to 39 who received the YFV17D yellow fever vaccine.

This chain joins TRBV20-1 and TRBJ2-3; D call uncertain. The CDR3 consists of 14 residues. Between the trimmed V and J ends, which lost 2 bases and 5 bases, there was a span of 14 bases. The V gene's germline CDR1 is DFQATT and CDR2 SNEGSKA (reference sequence). DNA for the CDR3: TGCAGTGCTAGATCCTTTGCTGGCAGAGATACGCAGTATTTT. It specifies CSARSFAGRDTQYF.

The table lists this clonotype with a count of one. The gene calls are TRBV5-4 and TRBJ2-7, with a weak D call TRBD2 (6 bases). Germline CDR1 reads SGHNT; CDR2 reads YYREEE (reference sequence). Trimming stripped 4 bases from V and 2 bases from J, with 19 bases between. This CDR3 is built from 16 residues. The CDR3 DNA is TGTGCCAGCAGCCCGACCCCTGGACTACCGGCCTACGAGCAGTACTTC. Translation gives CASSPTPGLPAYEQYF.

The chain recombines TRBV30 with TRBJ1-5; the D gene is possibly TRBD1 (6 bases). Trimming cost V 4 bases and J 1 base, with 14 bases left between them. The CDR3 length is 15 residues. The germline CDR1 and CDR2 sequences are GTSNPN and SVGIG (reference sequence). The CDR3 DNA sequence: TGTGCCTGGACTGAGGGGGGCGCAAGCAATCAGCCCCAGCATTTT. This gives the protein CAWTEGGASNQPQHF. Drawing the rest from reference TRBV30 and TRBJ1-5, the complete variable domain is SQTIHQWPATLVQPVGSPLSLECTVEGTSNPNLYWYRQAAGRGLQLLFYSVGIGQISSEVPQNLSASRPQDRQFILSSKKLLLSDSGFYLCAWTEGGASNQPQHFGDGTRLSIL.

This clonotype was counted at least ten times. The genes are TRBV7-9 and TRBJ2-7; no definite D call. Germline loops: CDR1 SEHNR, CDR2 FQNEAQ (reference sequence). This CDR3 is built from 14 residues. V was shortened by 4 bases and J by 2 bases, with 12 bases between the two germline ends. The CDR3 here is CASSSAGETYEQYF. In DNA, the CDR3 is TGTGCCAGCAGCTCAGCTGGAGAGACCTACGAGCAGTACTTC.

This clonotype was counted many times. The rearrangement joins TRBV4-3 to TRBJ2-1; 9 positions match TRBD2. Germline CDR1 reads LGHNA; CDR2 reads YSLEER. V gave up 4 bases and J gave up 6 bases; unmatched junction bases: 7. The CDR3 is 15 residues long. The CDR3, as DNA: TGCGCCAGCAGCCCGACTAGCGGAGGCGGCAATGAGCAGTTCTTC. Its translation is CASSPTSGGGNEQFF.

The chain couples TRBV20-1 to TRBJ1-4; TRBD1 matches at 7 bases. CDR3 length equals 15 residues. CDR1 is DFQATT, CDR2 SNEGSKA, per germline (reference sequence). With 2 bases clipped from V and 4 bases from J, the junction kept 7 bases outside the gene matches. CDR3 sequence reads: CSARSPGQHNEKLFF. DNA of the CDR3: TGCAGTGCTAGAAGCCCGGGACAGCATAATGAAAAACTGTTTTTT.

This clonotype appeared a few times. The gene calls are TRBV11-2 and TRBJ2-2; D gene ambiguous. Trimming shortened V by 2 bases and J by 7 bases, and 5 bases separated the two germline ends. The CDR3 covers 12 residues. CDR1 SGHAT and CDR2 FQNNGV come from the germline V gene. The CDR3 here is CASSLNGGELFF. The CDR3 DNA reads as TGTGCCAGCAGCTTAAATGGCGGGGAGCTGTTTTTT.

V is TRBV2 and J is TRBJ2-6; D is unresolved. CDR1 is SNHLY and CDR2 is FYNNEI in the germline V gene. V lost 1 base, J lost 2 bases, and 9 bases lay in between. This CDR3 is built from 16 residues. The CDR3 spells CASSEGTAPGANVLTF. The CDR3 DNA reads as TGTGCCAGCAGTGAAGGGACGGCCCCTGGGGCCAACGTCCTGACTTTC.

This clonotype was seen a handful of times. The chain links TRBV29-1 to TRBJ1-2, with D unresolved. Germline CDR1 is SQVTM and CDR2 is ANQGSEA. V was clipped by 4 bases and J by 8 bases, with 11 bases between them. CDR3 length: 11 residues. The CDR3 reads CSVVVLAGYTF. DNA of the CDR3: TGCAGCGTTGTGGTTCTCGCGGGCTACACCTTC.

This clonotype occurred many times. This chain connects TRBV5-1 to TRBJ2-1; D is unclear. This CDR3 comprises 17 residues. V was cut by 0 bases and J by 0 bases, with 13 bases left in between. Germline-derived CDR1 and CDR2 are SGHRS and YFSETQ. CDR3 nucleotides: TGCGCCAGCAGCTTGGCCACTGGTTTTAGCTCCTACAATGAGCAGTTCTTC. Translation gives CASSLATGFSSYNEQFF.

The chain joins TRBV7-2 to TRBJ2-7, with D uncertain. The CDR3 extends over 14 amino acids. Per the germline V gene, CDR1 is SGHTA and CDR2 is FQGNSA. Trimming stripped 4 bases from V and 4 bases from J, with 14 bases between. Here the CDR3 DNA reads TGTGCCAGCAGCTCGGCCCTCGGGCCTTACGAGCAGTACTTC. Protein sequence: CASSSALGPYEQYF.